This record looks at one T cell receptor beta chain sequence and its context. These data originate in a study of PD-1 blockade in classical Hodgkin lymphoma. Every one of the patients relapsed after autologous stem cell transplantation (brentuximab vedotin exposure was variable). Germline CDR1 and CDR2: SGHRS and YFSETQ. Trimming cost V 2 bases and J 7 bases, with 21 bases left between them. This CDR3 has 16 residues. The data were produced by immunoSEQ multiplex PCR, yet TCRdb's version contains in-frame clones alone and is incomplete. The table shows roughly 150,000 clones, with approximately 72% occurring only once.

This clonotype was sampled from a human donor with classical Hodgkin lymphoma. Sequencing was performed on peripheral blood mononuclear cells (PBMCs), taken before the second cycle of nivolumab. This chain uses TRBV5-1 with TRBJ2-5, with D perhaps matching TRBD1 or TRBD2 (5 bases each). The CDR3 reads CASSLNPGRGRWTQYF. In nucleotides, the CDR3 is TGCGCCAGCAGCTTAAATCCGGGACGGGGACGTTGGACCCAGTACTTC. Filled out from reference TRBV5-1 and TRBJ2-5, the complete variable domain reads KAGVTQTPRYLIKTRGQQVTLSCSPISGHRSVSWYQQTPGQGLQFLFEYFSETQRNKGNFPGRFSGRQFSNSRSEMNVSTLELGDSALYLCASSLNPGRGRWTQYFGPGTRLLVL.